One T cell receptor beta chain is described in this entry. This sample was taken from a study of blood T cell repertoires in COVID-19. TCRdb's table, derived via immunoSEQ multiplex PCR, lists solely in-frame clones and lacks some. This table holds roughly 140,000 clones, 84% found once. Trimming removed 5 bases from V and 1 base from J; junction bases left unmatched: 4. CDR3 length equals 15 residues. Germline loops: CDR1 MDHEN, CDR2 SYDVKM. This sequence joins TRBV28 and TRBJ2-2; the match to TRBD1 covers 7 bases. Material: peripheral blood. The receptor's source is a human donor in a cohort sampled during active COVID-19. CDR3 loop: CASSLRTGNTGELFF. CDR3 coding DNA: TGTGCCAGCAGTCTTCGGACAGGGAACACCGGGGAGCTGTTTTTT.